This TCR beta chain is from a study of neurological immune-mediated disorders. Ten or more counts support this clonotype. Germline CDR1 is MGHRA and CDR2 is YSYEKL. Trimming cost V 2 bases and J 4 bases; bases outside gene matches: 1. CDR3 length: 13 amino acids. The yield of each sequencing run was over 170 million TCR-beta sequences from 15-18 subjects. In TCRdb, the 5' RACE reads were re-called with MiXCR into one record per CDR3 protein. The data contain tens of thousands of distinct CDR3 sequences, 13% to 15% of them singletons. Sequenced sample: PBMCs. J is TRBJ2-5 and V is TRBV4-1; 7 bases match TRBD2. This clonotype originated in a woman aged 45 to 65 in good health. CDR3 region: CASSQPGGETQYF. The CDR3 bases are TGCGCCAGCAGCCAACCGGGAGGAGAGACCCAGTACTTC.